The sequence of this T cell receptor beta chain was determined in a study of shared clonotypes between healthy human individuals. CD45RO negativity and positive selection for CCR7 defined naive CD8 cells, a population that excluded terminally differentiated effector memory CD45RA+ cells. CDR1 and CDR2 from the germline V gene are PRHDT and FYEKMQ (reference sequence). The CDR3 is made up of 14 amino acids. Unmatched junction bases numbered 2, after V lost 2 bases and J lost 4 bases. Regarding the study as a whole: Blood alone was sampled, and tissue repertoires likely differ.

The authors ran the assay at deep level. Sequencing was performed with immunoSEQ multiplex PCR; in TCRdb, only in-frame clones are kept and a portion is missing. The profile shows hundreds of thousands of clones, roughly 98% of them singletons. With regard to this clone: Its antigen is currently unknown.

The chain carries TRBV13 and TRBJ2-7, with 10 bases matching TRBD1. The sequencing input was naive CD8+ T cells sorted from blood. The receptor was derived from a man aged 25 to 40 in good health. CDR3: CASSLTGQGYEQYF. DNA for the CDR3: TGTGCCAGCAGCTTAACGGGACAGGGGTACGAGCAGTACTTC.